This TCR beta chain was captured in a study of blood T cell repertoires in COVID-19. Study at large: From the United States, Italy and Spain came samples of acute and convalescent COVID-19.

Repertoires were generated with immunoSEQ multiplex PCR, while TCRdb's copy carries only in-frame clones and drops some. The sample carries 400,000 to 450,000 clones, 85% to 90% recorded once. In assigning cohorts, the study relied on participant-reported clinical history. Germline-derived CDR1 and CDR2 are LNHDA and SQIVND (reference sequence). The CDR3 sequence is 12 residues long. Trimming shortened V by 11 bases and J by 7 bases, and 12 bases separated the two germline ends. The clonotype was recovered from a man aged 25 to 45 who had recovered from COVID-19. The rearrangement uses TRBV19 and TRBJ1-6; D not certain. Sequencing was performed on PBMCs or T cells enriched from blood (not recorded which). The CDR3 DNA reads TGTGCCTCAGTGGGCCCAAATTCACCCCTCCACTTT. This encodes CASVGPNSPLHF.